Reported below is one T cell receptor (beta chain). The data originate from a study of cytomegalovirus exposure and HLA in healthy donors. CDR3 length equals 15 residues. Per the germline V gene, CDR1 is MNHEY and CDR2 is SVGAGI. The ends were cut back, 0 bases at V and 1 base at J, with 9 bases in the middle. Sequenced by immunoSEQ multiplex PCR; TCRdb stores in-frame clones only, minus some. Here the sample spans 100,000 to 150,000 clones, approximately 92% being singletons. The receptor was isolated from a woman under 30 in good health and CMV-seronegative. The specimen sequenced was PBMCs. The V call is TRBV6-5, the J call TRBJ1-2; D uncertain. The CDR3 nucleotides are TGTGCCAGCAGTTACTCCCGGGGTAATAACTATGGCTACACCTTC. It is translated as CASSYSRGNNYGYTF.